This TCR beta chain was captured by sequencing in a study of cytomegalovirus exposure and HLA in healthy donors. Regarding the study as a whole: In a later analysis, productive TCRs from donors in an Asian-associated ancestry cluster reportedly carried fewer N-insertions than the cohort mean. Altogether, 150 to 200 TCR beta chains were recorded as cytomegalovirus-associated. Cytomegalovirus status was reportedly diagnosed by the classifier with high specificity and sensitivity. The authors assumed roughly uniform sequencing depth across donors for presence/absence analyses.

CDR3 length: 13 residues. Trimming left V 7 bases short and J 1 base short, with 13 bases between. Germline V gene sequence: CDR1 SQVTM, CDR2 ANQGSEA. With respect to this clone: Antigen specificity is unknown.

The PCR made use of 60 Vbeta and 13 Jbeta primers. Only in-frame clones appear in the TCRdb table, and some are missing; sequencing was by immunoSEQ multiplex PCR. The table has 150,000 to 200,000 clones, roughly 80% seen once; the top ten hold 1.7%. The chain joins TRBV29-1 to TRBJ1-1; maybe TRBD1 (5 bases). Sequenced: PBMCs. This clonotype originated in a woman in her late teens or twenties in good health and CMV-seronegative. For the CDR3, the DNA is TGCAGCGCCCGGGACTTATGGAACACTGAAGCTTTCTTT. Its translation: CSARDLWNTEAFF.